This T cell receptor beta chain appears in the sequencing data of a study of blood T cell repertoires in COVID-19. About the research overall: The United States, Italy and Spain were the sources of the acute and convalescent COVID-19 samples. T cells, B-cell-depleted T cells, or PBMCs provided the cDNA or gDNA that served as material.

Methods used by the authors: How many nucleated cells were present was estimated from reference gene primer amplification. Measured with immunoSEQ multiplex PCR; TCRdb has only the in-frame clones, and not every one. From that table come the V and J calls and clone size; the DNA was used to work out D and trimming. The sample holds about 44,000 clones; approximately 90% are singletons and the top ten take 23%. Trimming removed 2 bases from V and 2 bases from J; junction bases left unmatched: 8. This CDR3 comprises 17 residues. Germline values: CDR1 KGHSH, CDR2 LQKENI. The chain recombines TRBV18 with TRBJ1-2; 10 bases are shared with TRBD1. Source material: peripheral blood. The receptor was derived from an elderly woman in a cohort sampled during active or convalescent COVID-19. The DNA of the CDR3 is TGTGCCAGCTCACCAAGGTTGACAGGGGGCCTAAACTATGGCTACACCTTC. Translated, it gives CASSPRLTGGLNYGYTF. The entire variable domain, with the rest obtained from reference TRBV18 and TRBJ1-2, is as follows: NAGVMQNPRHLVRRRGQEARLRCSPMKGHSHVYWYRQLPEEGLKFMVYLQKENIIDESGMPKERFSAEFPKEGPSILRIQQVVRGDSAAYFCASSPRLTGGLNYGYTFGSGTRLTVV.